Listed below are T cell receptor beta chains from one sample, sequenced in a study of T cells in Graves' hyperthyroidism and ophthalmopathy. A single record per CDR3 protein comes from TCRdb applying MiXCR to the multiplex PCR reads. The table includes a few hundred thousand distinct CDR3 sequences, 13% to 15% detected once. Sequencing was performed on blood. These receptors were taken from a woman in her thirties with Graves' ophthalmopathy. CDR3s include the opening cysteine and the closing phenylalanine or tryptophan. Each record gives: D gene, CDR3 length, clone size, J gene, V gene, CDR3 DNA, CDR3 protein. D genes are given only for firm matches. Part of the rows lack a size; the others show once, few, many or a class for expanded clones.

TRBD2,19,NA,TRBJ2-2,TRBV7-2,TGTGCCAGCAGACCCTTAGCGGGGGGGTTCTCCTTCAACACCGGGGAGCTGTTTTTT,CASRPLAGGFSFNTGELFF
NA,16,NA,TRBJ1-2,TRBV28,TGTGCCAGCGACCCCCCGCGGGATTGGTCTATCGCTGGCTACACCTTC,CASDPPRDWSIAGYTF
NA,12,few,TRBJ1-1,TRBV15,TGTGCCACCAGCAGAAGCGGGGCGGTGGCTTTCTTT,CATSRSGAVAFF
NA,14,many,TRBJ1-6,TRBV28,TGTGCCAGCAGTTCTTTTGAAGATAATTCACCCCTCCACTTT,CASSSFEDNSPLHF
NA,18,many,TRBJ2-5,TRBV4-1,TGCGCCAGCAGCCAAGGACCTCAGGGGCAGACTAATCAAGAGACCCAGTACTTC,CASSQGPQGQTNQETQYF
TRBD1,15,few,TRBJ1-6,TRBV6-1,TGTGCCAGCACAAACAGGGGGCTCAATAATTCACCCCTCCACTTT,CASTNRGLNNSPLHF
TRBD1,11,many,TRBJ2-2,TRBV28,TGTGCCAGCAGTCTAACAGGGGTGCTGTTTTTT,CASSLTGVLFF
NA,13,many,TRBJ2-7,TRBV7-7,TGTGCTAGCAGCTTAGACCCGGCTAGCGAGCAGTACTTC,CASSLDPASEQYF
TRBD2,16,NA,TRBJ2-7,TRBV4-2,TGTGCCAGCAGCCAAGACAATTCGGGAGGCTCCGGGGAGCAGTACTTC,CASSQDNSGGSGEQYF
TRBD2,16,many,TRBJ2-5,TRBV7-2,TGTGCCAGCAGCCGCTACTTTGGGACTAGGCAAGAGACCCAGTACTTC,CASSRYFGTRQETQYF
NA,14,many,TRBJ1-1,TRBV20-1,TGCAGTGCTAGAGAACCGGGACAATACACTGAAGCTTTCTTT,CSAREPGQYTEAFF
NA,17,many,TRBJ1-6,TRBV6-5,TGTGCCAGCAGTTACGGGTTGGGCCCTCGGGATAATTCACCCCTCCACTTT,CASSYGLGPRDNSPLHF
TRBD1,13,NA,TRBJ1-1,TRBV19,TGTGCCAGTAGAAGAAGCGGACAGGGAGTAGTTTTCTTT,CASRRSGQGVVFF
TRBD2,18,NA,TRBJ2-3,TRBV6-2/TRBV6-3,TGTGCCAGCAGTTCGATCCGCCTAGCGGGGCGAGGCACAGATACGCAGTATTTT,CASSSIRLAGRGTDTQYF
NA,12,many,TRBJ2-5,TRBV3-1,TGTGCCAGCAGCCAAGATGTGCAGACCCAGTACTTC,CASSQDVQTQYF
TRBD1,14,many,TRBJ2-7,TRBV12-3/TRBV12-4,TGTGCCAGCAGGCCTGTTACAGGGGCCCACGAGCAGTACTTC,CASRPVTGAHEQYF
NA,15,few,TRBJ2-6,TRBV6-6,TGTGCCAGCAGTTCGGCTTTATCCGGGGCCAACGTCCTGACTTTC,CASSSALSGANVLTF
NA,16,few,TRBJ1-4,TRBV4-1,TGCGCCAGCAGGAGTCCCGGGCGCAACCTTAATGAAAAACTGTTTTTT,CASRSPGRNLNEKLFF
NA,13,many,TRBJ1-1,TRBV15,TGTGCCACCAGCAGAGATGACAGGCCTGAAGCTTTCTTT,CATSRDDRPEAFF
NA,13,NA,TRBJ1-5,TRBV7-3,TGTGCCAGCAGCTTCGACCACAATCAGCCCCAGCATTTT,CASSFDHNQPQHF
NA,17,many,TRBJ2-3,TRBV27,TGTGCCAGCACCCCACGGCGGGGCAAACCTAGCACAGATACGCAGTATTTT,CASTPRRGKPSTDTQYF
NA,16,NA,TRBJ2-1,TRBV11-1,TGTGCCAGCTCCAACCCCCTAGCCGGGGGAGACAATGAGCAGTTCTTC,CASSNPLAGGDNEQFF
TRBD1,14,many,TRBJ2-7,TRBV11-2,TGTGCCAGCAGCAAGACAGGGCTTACCTACGAGCAGTACTTC,CASSKTGLTYEQYF
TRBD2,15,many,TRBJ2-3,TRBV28,TGTGCCAGCAGTTTGGGTAGCGGGGACACAGATACGCAGTATTTT,CASSLGSGDTDTQYF
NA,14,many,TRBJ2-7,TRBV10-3,TGTGCCACCCAGGGAGTGGGGTCCCCCTACGAGCAGTACTTC,CATQGVGSPYEQYF
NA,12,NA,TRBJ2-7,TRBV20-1,TGCAGTGCTCACCAGAGTGGCTACGAGCAGTACTTC,CSAHQSGYEQYF
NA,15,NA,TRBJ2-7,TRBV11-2,TGTGCCAGCAGCCCCCCCCCCCCGACAGCCGGCGAGCAGTACTTC,CASSPPPPTAGEQYF
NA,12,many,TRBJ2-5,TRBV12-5,TGTGCTAGTGGTTTGACCCAAGAGACCCAGTACTTC,CASGLTQETQYF
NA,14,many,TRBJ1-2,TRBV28,TGTGCCAGCATCCCGGGGAGGGTAGGAAATGGCTACACCTTC,CASIPGRVGNGYTF
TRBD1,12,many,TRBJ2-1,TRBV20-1,TGCAGTGCTAACAGGGGGCTCCATGAGCAGTTCTTC,CSANRGLHEQFF
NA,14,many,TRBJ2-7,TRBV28,TGTGCCAGCAGCTACGAAGGGCCGTTTCTCGAGCAGTACTTC,CASSYEGPFLEQYF
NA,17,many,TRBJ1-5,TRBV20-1,TGCAGCCTCCGAACCCCCTGGGGAACTAATAGCAATCAGCCCCAGCATTTT,CSLRTPWGTNSNQPQHF
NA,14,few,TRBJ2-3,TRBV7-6,TGTGCCAGCAGCTTAGCGGCTTCTAGACTCCGGCAGTATTTT,CASSLAASRLRQYF
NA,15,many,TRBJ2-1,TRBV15,TGTGCCACCAGCAGAGATCAGGACCCCTACAATGAGCAGTTCTTC,CATSRDQDPYNEQFF
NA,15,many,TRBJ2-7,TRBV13,TGTGCCAGCAGCTTAGATCAGGACAGATCCTACGAGCAGTACTTC,CASSLDQDRSYEQYF
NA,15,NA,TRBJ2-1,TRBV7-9,TGTGCCAGCAGCTCATCCCAAGGACCGCTCAATGAGCAGTTCTTC,CASSSSQGPLNEQFF
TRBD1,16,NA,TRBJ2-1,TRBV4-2,TGTGCCAGCAGCCAAACCGGACAGGGCGTTTACAATGAGCAGTTCTTC,CASSQTGQGVYNEQFF
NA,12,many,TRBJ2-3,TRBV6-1,TGTGCCAGCAGTGAAGGGAGGGTTACGCAGTATTTT,CASSEGRVTQYF
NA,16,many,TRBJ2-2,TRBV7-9,TGTGCCAGCCGAGACGACTGGGTTCCGAACACCGGGGAGCTGTTTTTT,CASRDDWVPNTGELFF
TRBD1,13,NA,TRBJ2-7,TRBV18,TGTGCCAGCTCAATCGGGACAGGGGTCGAGCAGTACTTC,CASSIGTGVEQYF
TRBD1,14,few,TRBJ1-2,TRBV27,TGTGCCAGCAGTCCAAGCGGGACAGTGTATGGCTACACCTTC,CASSPSGTVYGYTF
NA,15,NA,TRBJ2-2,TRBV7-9,TGTGCCAGCAAGGCCGCTGCGGGGATATCTGGGGAGCTGTTTTTT,CASKAAAGISGELFF
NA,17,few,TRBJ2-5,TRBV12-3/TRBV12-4,TGTGCCAGCAGTTCCTGGGGTCTGCGGGGAAACCAAGAGACCCAGTACTTC,CASSSWGLRGNQETQYF
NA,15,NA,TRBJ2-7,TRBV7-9,TGTGCCAGCTCTGATCCCGCCTCCACCTTCTACGAGCAGTACTTC,CASSDPASTFYEQYF
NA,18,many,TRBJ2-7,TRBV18,TGTGCCAGCTCACCCGAGTATTCCTGGGGGCTGTTACCCTACGAGCAGTACTTC,CASSPEYSWGLLPYEQYF
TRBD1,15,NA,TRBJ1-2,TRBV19,TGTGCCAGTAGCGACCGATCGGGACAGCTCTATGGCTACACCTTC,CASSDRSGQLYGYTF
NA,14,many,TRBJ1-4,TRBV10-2,TGCGCCAGCAGTCTGAGTTTGGGGAATGAAAAACTGTTTTTT,CASSLSLGNEKLFF
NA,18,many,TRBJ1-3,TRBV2,TGTGCCAGCAGTTCCCAAAGATCGGGACGGTTCTCTGGAAACACCATATATTTT,CASSSQRSGRFSGNTIYF
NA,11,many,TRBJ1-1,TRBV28,TGTGCCAGCATGGCGAACACTGAAGCTTTCTTT,CASMANTEAFF
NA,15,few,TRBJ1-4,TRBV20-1,TGCAGTGCTAGTCCCCCCTTGGGGGCTAATGAAAAACTGTTTTTT,CSASPPLGANEKLFF
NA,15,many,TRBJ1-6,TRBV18,TGTGCCAGCTCAGCAGGGGTTGCTGCGTCTTCACCCCTCCACTTT,CASSAGVAASSPLHF
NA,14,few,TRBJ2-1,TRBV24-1,TGTGCCACCAGTGACTCCGGGCCTTACAATGAGCAGTTCTTC,CATSDSGPYNEQFF
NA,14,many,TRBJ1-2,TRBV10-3,TGTGCCATCAGTGAGTCGGCTATTAACTATGGCTACACCTTC,CAISESAINYGYTF
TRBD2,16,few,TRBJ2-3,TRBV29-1,TGCAGCGTGGCCGGGACTAGCGGGGGGTTCACAGATACGCAGTATTTT,CSVAGTSGGFTDTQYF
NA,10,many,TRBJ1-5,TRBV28,TGTGCCAGCAGTTGGCAGCCCCAGCATTTT,CASSWQPQHF
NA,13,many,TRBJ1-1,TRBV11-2,TGTGCCAGCAGCTTTATTGGACAGTTTGAAGCTTTCTTT,CASSFIGQFEAFF
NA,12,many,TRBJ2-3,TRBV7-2,TGTGCCAGCAGAACCGGGGGAGATACGCAGTATTTT,CASRTGGDTQYF
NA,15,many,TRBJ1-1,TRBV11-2,TGTGCCAGCAGCTTAGCGGTCGCGAGGAACACTGAAGCTTTCTTT,CASSLAVARNTEAFF
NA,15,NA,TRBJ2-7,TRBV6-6,TGTGCCAGCAGTTACGGGGACCTGGTTCGGGACGAGCAGTACTTC,CASSYGDLVRDEQYF